Following are 8 T cell receptor beta chains from one sample sequenced in a study of PD-L1 blockade in urothelial cancer. The method was immunoSEQ multiplex PCR; TCRdb's version includes in-frame clones alone and lacks a portion of them. The sample contains roughly 84,000 clones, about 81% of which appear only once. Sequencing used PBMCs, obtained around atezolizumab (anti-PD-L1) treatment. Receptors were obtained from a man between 65 and 85 years old with urothelial cancer.

This chain uses TRBV7-2 with TRBJ1-4, with TRBD1 matching over 8 bases. V lost 1 base and J lost 7; bases outside the gene matches: 2. The CDR3 sequence is 14 residues long. Germline V gives CDR1 SGHTA, CDR2 FQGNSA. CDR3 region: CASSLETGVEKLFF. The DNA of the CDR3 is TGTGCCAGCAGCTTAGAGACAGGGGTTGAAAAACTGTTTTTT.

The table lists this clone with a count of one. The chain combines TRBV7-2 with TRBJ2-3, with D maybe TRBD2 (5 bases). V lost 3 bases and J lost 2, with 15 bases in between. This CDR3 is built from 16 residues. Per the germline V gene, CDR1 is SGHTA and CDR2 is FQGNSA. The DNA of the CDR3 is TGTGCCAGCAGCTTTTCGGCTAGCCCTCTCACAGATACGCAGTATTTT. Translated, it gives CASSFSASPLTDTQYF.

The chain uses TRBV19 and TRBJ1-1; D is undetermined. V was shortened by 11 bases and J by 1 base, with 5 bases between the two germline ends. This CDR3 has 10 residues. The germline V gene has CDR1 LNHDA and CDR2 SQIVND (reference sequence). The CDR3 coding sequence is TGTGCCGCGGGGAACACTGAAGCTTTCTTT. Its translation: CAAGNTEAFF.

A few counts support this clone. The rearrangement links TRBV5-1 to TRBJ2-3; TRBD2 might be the D (5 bases). Per the germline V gene, CDR1 is SGHRS and CDR2 is YFSETQ. CDR3 length: 14 amino acids. The V and J ends lost 0 bases and 4 bases respectively, with 9 bases between them. This CDR3 is CASSLASGADTQYF. CDR3 in DNA: TGCGCCAGCAGCTTGGCGAGCGGCGCAGATACGCAGTATTTT.

The rearrangement joins TRBV29-1 to TRBJ2-2; 7 bases agree with TRBD1. The length of the CDR3 is 16 residues. CDR1 and CDR2 from the germline V gene are SQVTM and ANQGSEA. Trimming removed 6 bases from V and 4 bases from J; junction bases left unmatched: 14. CDR3 region: CSVSPDDRAGTGELFF. CDR3 coding DNA: TGCAGCGTCTCCCCAGATGACAGGGCGGGCACCGGGGAGCTGTTTTTT.

The rearrangement links TRBV5-1 to TRBJ2-5; the match to TRBD2 covers 8 bases. The CDR3 spans 13 residues. The J segment lost 2 bases and the V segment lost 3 bases, leaving 0 bases of the junction unmatched. Germline V lookup: CDR1 SGHRS, CDR2 YFSETQ. CDR3 loop: CASSSGGQETQYF. CDR3 in DNA: TGCGCCAGCAGCTCGGGAGGGCAAGAGACCCAGTACTTC.

V is TRBV19 and J is TRBJ1-1; 9 positions agree with TRBD1. CDR1 and CDR2 from the germline V gene are LNHDA and SQIVND (reference sequence). The CDR3 covers 15 residues. The ends lost 6 bases at V and 1 base at J; junction bases unmatched: 6. The CDR3 coding sequence is TGTGCCAGTAGAGAACCGGGACAGGGGAACACTGAAGCTTTCTTT. Translated: CASREPGQGNTEAFF.

In this sample, this clone turned up once. The J gene is TRBJ1-5, the V gene TRBV4-3; a weak D match, TRBD1 (5 bases). The CDR3 runs 15 residues. The V end was cut by 1 base, the J end by 6 bases, with 13 bases between. In germline, CDR1 is LGHNA, CDR2 YSLEER. The CDR3 region is CASSQGYGGFQPQHF. As DNA, the CDR3 is TGCGCCAGCAGCCAAGGATACGGGGGATTTCAGCCCCAGCATTTT.